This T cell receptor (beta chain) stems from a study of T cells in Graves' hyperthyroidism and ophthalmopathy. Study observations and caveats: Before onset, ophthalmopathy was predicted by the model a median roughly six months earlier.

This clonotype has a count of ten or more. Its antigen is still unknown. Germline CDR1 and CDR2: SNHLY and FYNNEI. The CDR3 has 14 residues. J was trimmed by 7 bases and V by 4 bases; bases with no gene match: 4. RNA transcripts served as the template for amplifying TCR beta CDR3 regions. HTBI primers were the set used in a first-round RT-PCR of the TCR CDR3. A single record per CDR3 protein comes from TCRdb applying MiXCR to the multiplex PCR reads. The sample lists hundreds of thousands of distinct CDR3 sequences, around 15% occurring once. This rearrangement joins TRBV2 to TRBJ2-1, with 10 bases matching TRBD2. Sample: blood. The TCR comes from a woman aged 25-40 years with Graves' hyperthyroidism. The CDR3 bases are TGTGCCAGCAGTGGTACAGCGGGAGGGAATGAGCAGTTCTTC. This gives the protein CASSGTAGGNEQFF.